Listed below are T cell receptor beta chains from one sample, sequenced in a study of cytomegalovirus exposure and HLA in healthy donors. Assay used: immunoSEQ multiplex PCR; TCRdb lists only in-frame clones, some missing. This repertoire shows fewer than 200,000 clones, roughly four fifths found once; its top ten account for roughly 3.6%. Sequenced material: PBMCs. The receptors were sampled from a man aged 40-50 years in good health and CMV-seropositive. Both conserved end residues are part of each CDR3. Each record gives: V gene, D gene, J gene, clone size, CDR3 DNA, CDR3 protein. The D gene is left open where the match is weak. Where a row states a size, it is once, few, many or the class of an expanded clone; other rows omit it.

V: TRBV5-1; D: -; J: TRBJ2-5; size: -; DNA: TGCGCCAGCAGTACAGAGGTGGGGACTGTAGACGAGACCCAGTACTTC; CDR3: CASSTEVGTVDETQYF
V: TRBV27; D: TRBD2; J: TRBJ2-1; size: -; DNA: TGTGCCAGCAGTTTCTTCAGCGGGAGTCGGTACAATGAGCAGTTCTTC; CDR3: CASSFFSGSRYNEQFF
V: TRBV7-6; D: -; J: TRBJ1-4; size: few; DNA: TGTGCCAGCAGCTTAGGGAGCAACGAGCTGTTTTTT; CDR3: CASSLGSNELFF
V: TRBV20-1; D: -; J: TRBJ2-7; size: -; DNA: TGCAGTGCTAGAGGGCCCTACGAGCAGTACTTC; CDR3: CSARGPYEQYF
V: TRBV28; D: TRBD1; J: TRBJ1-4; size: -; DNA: TGTGCCATCAAGCAGGGGGCCGGGACTAATGAAAAACTGTTTTTT; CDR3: CAIKQGAGTNEKLFF
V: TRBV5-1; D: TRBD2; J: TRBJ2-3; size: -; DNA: TGCGCCAGCAGCTTGGGGTCAATTAGCGGGAGGGCCGGCGCTAGCACAGATACGCAGTATTTT; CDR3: CASSLGSISGRAGASTDTQYF
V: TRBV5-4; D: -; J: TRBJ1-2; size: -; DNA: TGTGCCAGCAGTCCCCTAGGTGACAGCTATGGCTACACCTTC; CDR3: CASSPLGDSYGYTF
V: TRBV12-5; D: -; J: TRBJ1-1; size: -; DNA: TGTGCTAGTGGTTTGGGGGGGCGAGAGAACACTGAAGCTTTCTTT; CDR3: CASGLGGRENTEAFF
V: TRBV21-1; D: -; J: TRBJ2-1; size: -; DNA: TGTGCCAGCAGCAAAGCGGAAGGACAGGGTTTCTACAATGAGCAGTTCTTC; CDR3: CASSKAEGQGFYNEQFF
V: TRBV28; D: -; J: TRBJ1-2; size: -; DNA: TGTGCCAGCAGTTCTGGACAGTATGGCTACACCTTC; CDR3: CASSSGQYGYTF
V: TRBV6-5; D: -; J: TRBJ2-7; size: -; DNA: TGTGCCAGCGTCGATAGGGGCGAGCAGTACTTC; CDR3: CASVDRGEQYF
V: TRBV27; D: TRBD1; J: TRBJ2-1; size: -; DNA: TGTGCCAGCAGTCCTCCGGGACAGAGATACAATGAGCAGTTCTTC; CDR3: CASSPPGQRYNEQFF
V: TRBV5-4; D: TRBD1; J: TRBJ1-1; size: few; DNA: TGTGCCAGCAGCATGACTGGACAGGGGAGGACTGAAGCTTTCTTT; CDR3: CASSMTGQGRTEAFF
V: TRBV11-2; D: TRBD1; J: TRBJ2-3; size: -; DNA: TGTGCCAGCAGCTTGGGACAGGGGGCAGTCACAGATACGCAGTATTTT; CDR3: CASSLGQGAVTDTQYF
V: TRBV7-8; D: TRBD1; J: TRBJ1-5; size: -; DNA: TGTGCCAGCAGCTTAGACAGGGGGAGTCATCAGCCCCAGCATTTT; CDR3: CASSLDRGSHQPQHF
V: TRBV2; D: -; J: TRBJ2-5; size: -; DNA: TGTGCCAGCAGTGTTGCGGGGGAGACCCAGTACTTC; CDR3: CASSVAGETQYF
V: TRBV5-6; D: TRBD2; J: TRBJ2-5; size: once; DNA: TGTGCCAGCAGCTTGGGGGCTAGCGGGGGCCAAGAGACCCAGTACTTC; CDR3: CASSLGASGGQETQYF
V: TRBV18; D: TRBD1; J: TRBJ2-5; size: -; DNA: TGTGCCAGCTCACCGAGACAGGGCCAAGAGACCCAGTACTTC; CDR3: CASSPRQGQETQYF
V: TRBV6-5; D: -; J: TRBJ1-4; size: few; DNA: TGTGCCAGCAGTTATGACAGCGCCAATGAAAAACTGTTTTTT; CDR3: CASSYDSANEKLFF
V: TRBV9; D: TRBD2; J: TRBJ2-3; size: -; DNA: TGTGCCAGCAGCGTAGGGGCCAGCGGGAGTGTAAGCACAGATACGCAGTATTTT; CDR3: CASSVGASGSVSTDTQYF
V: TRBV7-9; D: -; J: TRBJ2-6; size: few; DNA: TGTGCCAGCAGCGCAGTAGCGCAGCGTGGGGCCAACGTCCTGACTTTC; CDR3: CASSAVAQRGANVLTF
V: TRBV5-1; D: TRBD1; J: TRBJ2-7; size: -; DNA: TGCGCCAGCAGCCGGGACAGCCTCTCCTACGAGCAGTACTTC; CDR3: CASSRDSLSYEQYF
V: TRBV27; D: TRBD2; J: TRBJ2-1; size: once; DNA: TGTGCCAGCAGTCCAAGGCTCGTTGGACTAGCTGTCAATGAGCAGTTCTTC; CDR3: CASSPRLVGLAVNEQFF
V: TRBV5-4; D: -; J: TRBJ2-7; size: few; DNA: TGTGCCAGCAGCTTGCAGCGTAGTGGCTCCTACGAGCAGTACTTC; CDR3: CASSLQRSGSYEQYF
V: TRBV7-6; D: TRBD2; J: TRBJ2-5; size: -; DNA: TGTGCCAGCAGCTTAGCGGCTAGCGGGTGGGGAGAGACCCAGTACTTC; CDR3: CASSLAASGWGETQYF
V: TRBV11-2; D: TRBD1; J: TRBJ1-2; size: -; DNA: TGTGCCAGCAGCTTAGAGGCAGGGGGGAGCTATGGCTACACCTTC; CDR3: CASSLEAGGSYGYTF
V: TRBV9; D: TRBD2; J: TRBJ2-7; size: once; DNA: TGTGCCAGCAGCCGGGGGGACTCCTACGAGCAGTACTTC; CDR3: CASSRGDSYEQYF
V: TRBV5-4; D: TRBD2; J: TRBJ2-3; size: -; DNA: TGTGCCAGCACCGGCGGCCTAGCGGGAAGCGATGATACGCAGTATTTT; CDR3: CASTGGLAGSDDTQYF
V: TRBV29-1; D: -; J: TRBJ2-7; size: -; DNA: TGCAGCGTTTTGGGGGGTCAAGTAGGGCTCGAGCAGTACTTC; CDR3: CSVLGGQVGLEQYF
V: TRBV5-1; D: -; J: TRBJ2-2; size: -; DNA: TGCGCCAGCAGCTTGCCGGGAGCTCGGGGCACCGGGGAGCTGTTTTTT; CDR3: CASSLPGARGTGELFF
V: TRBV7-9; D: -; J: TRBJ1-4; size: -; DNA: TGTGCCAGCAGCTTAGCGGCCAGGGCAACTAATGAAAAACTGTTTTTT; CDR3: CASSLAARATNEKLFF
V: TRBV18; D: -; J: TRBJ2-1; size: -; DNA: TGTGCCAGCTCACCAGGCGGTTGGGAGCAGTTCTTC; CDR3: CASSPGGWEQFF